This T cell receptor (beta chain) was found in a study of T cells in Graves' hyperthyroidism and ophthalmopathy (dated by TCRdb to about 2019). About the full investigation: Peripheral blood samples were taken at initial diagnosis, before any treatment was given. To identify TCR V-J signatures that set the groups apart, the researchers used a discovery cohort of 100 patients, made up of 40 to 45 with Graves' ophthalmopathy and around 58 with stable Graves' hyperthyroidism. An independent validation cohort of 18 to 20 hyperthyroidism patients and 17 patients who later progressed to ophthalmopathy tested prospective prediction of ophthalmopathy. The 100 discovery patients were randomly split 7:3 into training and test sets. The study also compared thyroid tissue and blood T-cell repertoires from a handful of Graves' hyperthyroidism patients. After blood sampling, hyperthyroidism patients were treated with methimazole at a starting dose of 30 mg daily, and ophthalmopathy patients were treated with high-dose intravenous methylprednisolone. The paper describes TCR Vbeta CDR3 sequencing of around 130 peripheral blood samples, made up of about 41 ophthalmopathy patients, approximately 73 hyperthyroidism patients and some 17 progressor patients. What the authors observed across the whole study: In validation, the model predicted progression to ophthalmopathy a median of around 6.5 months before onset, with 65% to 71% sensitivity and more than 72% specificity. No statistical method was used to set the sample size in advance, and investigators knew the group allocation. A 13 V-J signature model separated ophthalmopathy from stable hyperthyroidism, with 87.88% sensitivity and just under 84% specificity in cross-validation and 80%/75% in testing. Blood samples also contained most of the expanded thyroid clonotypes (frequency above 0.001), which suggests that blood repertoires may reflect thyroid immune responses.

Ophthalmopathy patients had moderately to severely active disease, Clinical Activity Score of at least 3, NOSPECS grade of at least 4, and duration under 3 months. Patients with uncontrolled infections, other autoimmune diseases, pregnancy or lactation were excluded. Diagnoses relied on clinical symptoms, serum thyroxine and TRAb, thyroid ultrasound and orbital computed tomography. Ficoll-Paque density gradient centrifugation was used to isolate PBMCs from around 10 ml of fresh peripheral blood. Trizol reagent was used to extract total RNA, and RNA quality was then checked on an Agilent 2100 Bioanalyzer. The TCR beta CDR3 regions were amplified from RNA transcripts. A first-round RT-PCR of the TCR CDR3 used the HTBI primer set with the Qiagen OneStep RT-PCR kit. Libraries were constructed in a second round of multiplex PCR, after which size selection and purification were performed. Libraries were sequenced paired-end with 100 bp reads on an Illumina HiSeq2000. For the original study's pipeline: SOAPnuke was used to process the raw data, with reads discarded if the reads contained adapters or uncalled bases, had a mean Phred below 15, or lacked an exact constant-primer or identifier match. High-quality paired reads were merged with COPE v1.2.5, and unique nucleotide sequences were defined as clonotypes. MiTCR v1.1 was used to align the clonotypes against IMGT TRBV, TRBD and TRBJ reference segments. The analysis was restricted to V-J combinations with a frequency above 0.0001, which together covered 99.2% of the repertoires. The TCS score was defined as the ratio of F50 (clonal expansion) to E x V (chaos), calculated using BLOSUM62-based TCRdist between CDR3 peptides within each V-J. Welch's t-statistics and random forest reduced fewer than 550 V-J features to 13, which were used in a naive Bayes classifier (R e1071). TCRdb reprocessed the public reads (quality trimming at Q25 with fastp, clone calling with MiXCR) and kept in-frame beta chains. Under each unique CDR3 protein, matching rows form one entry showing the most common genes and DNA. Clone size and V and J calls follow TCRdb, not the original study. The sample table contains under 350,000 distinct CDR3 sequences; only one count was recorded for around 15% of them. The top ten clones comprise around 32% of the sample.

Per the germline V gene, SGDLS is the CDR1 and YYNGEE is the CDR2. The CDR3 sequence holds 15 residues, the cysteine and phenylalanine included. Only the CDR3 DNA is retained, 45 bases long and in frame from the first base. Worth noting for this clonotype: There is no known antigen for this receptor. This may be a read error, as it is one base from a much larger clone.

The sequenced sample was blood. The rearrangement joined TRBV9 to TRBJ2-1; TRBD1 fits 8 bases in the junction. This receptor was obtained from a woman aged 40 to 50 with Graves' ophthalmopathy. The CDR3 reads CASRATGGSYNEPFF. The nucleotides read TGTGCCAGCCGCGCTACAGGGGGGAGCTACAATGAGCCGTTCTTC.